Listed below are T cell receptor beta chains from one sample, sequenced in a study of response to subunit inactivated influenza vaccine. TCRdb redid the calling of the RT-PCR reads with MiXCR, one entry per CDR3 protein. Among about 700,000 distinct CDR3 sequences, 15% to 18% were seen once, and the ten largest hold 11%. Sample: PBMCs from blood, taken 11 to 12 days after vaccination. These receptors were collected from a man between 45 and 60 years old who received an inactivated influenza vaccine. Each CDR3 is given with its conserved first and last residue. A D gene is named only where the DNA matches it firmly. Rows give clone size only sometimes, using once, few, many, or a class for an expanded clone.

v_gene	abundance	d_gene	j_gene	CDR3aa	CDR3nt
TRBV7-2	NA	NA	TRBJ2-7	CASSLQRSSYEQYF	TGTGCCAGCAGCCTTCAACGGAGCTCCTACGAGCAGTACTTC
TRBV9	few	NA	TRBJ2-1	CASSTRTGRSYNEQFF	TGTGCCAGCAGCACCCGGACGGGAAGGTCCTACAATGAGCAGTTCTTC
TRBV7-3	many	NA	TRBJ2-3	CASSWEAYDTQYF	TGTGCCAGCAGCTGGGAGGCGTATGATACGCAGTATTTT
TRBV7-9	few	TRBD2	TRBJ2-3	CASTLWRGGPDTQYF	TGTGCCAGCACCCTATGGCGGGGGGGCCCAGATACGCAGTATTTT
TRBV27	NA	NA	TRBJ2-4	CASRKTLVAKNIQYF	TGTGCCAGCAGAAAAACGCTAGTGGCCAAAAACATTCAGTACTTC
TRBV20-1	few	TRBD2	TRBJ2-7	CSASHLAGGYEQYF	TGCAGTGCTAGCCATCTAGCGGGAGGCTACGAGCAGTACTTC
TRBV3-1	NA	NA	TRBJ2-7	CASSQEYYEQYF	TGTGCCAGCAGCCAAGAGTATTACGAGCAGTACTTC
TRBV7-8	many	NA	TRBJ1-1	CASSFRPRGRRTEAFF	TGTGCCAGCAGCTTTAGGCCGAGGGGCCGGCGCACTGAAGCTTTCTTT
TRBV4-2	few	TRBD2	TRBJ2-5	CASSQDRKRGETQYF	TGTGCCAGCAGCCAAGATCGTAAGCGGGGGGAAACCCAGTACTTC
TRBV28	few	TRBD2	TRBJ2-3	CASSLGVAGEADTQYF	TGTGCCAGCAGTTTGGGGGTAGCGGGAGAAGCAGATACGCAGTATTTT
TRBV15	NA	NA	TRBJ1-5	CATSRGSDRTNQPQHF	TGTGCCACCAGCAGGGGCTCAGACAGGACCAATCAGCCCCAGCATTTT
TRBV7-2	NA	NA	TRBJ2-1	CASTRLGSYNEQFF	TGTGCCAGCACCCGATTAGGCTCCTACAATGAGCAGTTCTTC
TRBV10-3	NA	NA	TRBJ2-2	CAISESGGANTGELFF	TGTGCCATCAGTGAGTCAGGTGGAGCGAACACCGGGGAGCTGTTTTTT
TRBV9	few	NA	TRBJ2-5	CASSSGVLAGETQYF	TGTGCCAGCAGCTCCGGAGTACTAGCAGGCGAGACCCAGTACTTC
TRBV5-1	few	TRBD2	TRBJ2-3	CASRTSDTQYF	TGCGCCAGCAGGACTAGCGATACGCAGTATTTT
TRBV7-2	few	NA	TRBJ2-7	CASSLGSLPRYEQYF	TGTGCCAGCAGCTTAGGCTCTTTACCTAGATACGAGCAGTACTTC
TRBV11-2	NA	NA	TRBJ2-1	CASSLGFRGKYNEQFF	TGTGCCAGCAGCTTAGGATTCCGTGGGAAGTACAATGAGCAGTTCTTC
TRBV21-1	few	NA	TRBJ2-7	CASSKVRAGSSYEQYF	TGTGCCAGCAGCAAAGTAAGGGCAGGGAGCTCCTACGAGCAGTACTTC
TRBV12-3/TRBV12-4	NA	NA	TRBJ2-2	CASHQGLSNTGELFF	TGTGCCAGCCATCAGGGACTTTCGAACACCGGGGAGCTGTTTTTT
TRBV29-1	many	NA	TRBJ2-7	CSVGKGSDYEQYF	TGCAGCGTTGGGAAGGGGAGCGACTACGAGCAGTACTTC
TRBV5-6	NA	NA	TRBJ2-1	CASIAMGDEQFF	TGTGCCAGCATCGCAATGGGAGATGAGCAGTTCTTC
TRBV28	NA	TRBD1	TRBJ1-5	CASSLSTGTANQPQHF	TGTGCCAGCAGCCTTTCCACCGGGACAGCGAATCAGCCCCAGCATTTT
TRBV12-3/TRBV12-4	few	NA	TRBJ2-1	CASSTQGKQFF	TGTGCCAGCAGTACACAGGGAAAGCAGTTCTTC
TRBV7-9	NA	NA	TRBJ2-7	CASSPRPTLRLEQYF	TGTGCCAGCAGCCCAAGGCCCACCCTAAGACTCGAGCAGTACTTC
TRBV28	NA	TRBD2	TRBJ2-7	CASRSGTSYEQYF	TGTGCCAGCAGGTCCGGGACTAGCTACGAGCAGTACTTC
TRBV29-1	NA	NA	TRBJ2-7	CSAERTPPGEQYF	TGCAGCGCCGAGAGGACCCCGCCGGGCGAGCAGTACTTC
TRBV7-2	NA	TRBD2	TRBJ2-5	CASSLTSATYQETQYF	TGTGCCAGCAGCTTAACTAGCGCTACGTACCAAGAGACCCAGTACTTC
TRBV6-1	NA	TRBD1	TRBJ2-5	CASAQAGTGSETQYF	TGTGCCAGCGCCCAGGCCGGGACAGGGTCGGAGACCCAGTACTTC
TRBV3-1	NA	NA	TRBJ2-3	CASSQEPGRAQYF	TGTGCCAGCAGCCAAGAGCCGGGTCGGGCGCAGTATTTT
TRBV4-1	few	TRBD1	TRBJ1-6	CASSQTDRSNSPLHF	TGCGCCAGCAGCCAAACGGACAGGAGCAATTCACCCCTCCACTTT
TRBV7-8	few	NA	TRBJ1-2	CASSEQGVAGYTF	TGTGCCAGCAGCGAACAGGGAGTGGCTGGCTACACCTTC
TRBV20-1	few	NA	TRBJ2-1	CSARDLGGYEQFF	TGCAGTGCTAGAGATCTCGGGGGTTATGAGCAGTTCTTC
TRBV13	few	NA	TRBJ1-3	CASTVGGSGNTIYF	TGTGCCAGCACCGTCGGAGGCTCTGGAAACACCATATATTTT
TRBV3-1	NA	NA	TRBJ2-5	CASSQGEVTQYF	TGTGCCAGCAGCCAAGGAGAAGTGACCCAGTACTTC
TRBV7-2	NA	TRBD1	TRBJ1-2	CASSEQGRQGYTF	TGTGCCAGCAGCGAACAGGGGCGGCAGGGCTACACCTTC
TRBV9	few	TRBD1	TRBJ1-1	CASSPTGTARVGAFF	TGTGCCAGCAGCCCCACCGGGACAGCGCGGGTTGGTGCTTTCTTT
TRBV12-3/TRBV12-4	many	TRBD1	TRBJ2-7	CASSFGQGAGEQYF	TGTGCCAGCAGTTTCGGGCAGGGGGCCGGCGAGCAGTACTTC
TRBV20-1	few	NA	TRBJ1-1	CSASDLREKTWNTEAFF	TGCAGTGCTAGTGACTTGAGGGAGAAAACTTGGAACACTGAAGCTTTCTTT
TRBV20-1	many	NA	TRBJ2-2	CSAVKSAAAGELFF	TGCAGTGCCGTGAAGTCGGCCGCGGCCGGGGAGCTGTTTTTT
TRBV7-6	NA	NA	TRBJ2-3	CASGASSLSTDTQYF	TGTGCCAGCGGGGCTAGCTCCCTCAGCACAGATACGCAGTATTTT
TRBV28	many	NA	TRBJ1-5	CASSSWERLNQPQHF	TGTGCCAGCAGTTCGTGGGAACGGCTCAATCAGCCCCAGCATTTT
TRBV20-1	many	TRBD2	TRBJ2-7	CSAEFGTSGSYEQYF	TGCAGTGCTGAATTCGGGACTAGCGGGAGCTACGAGCAGTACTTC
TRBV4-1	many	TRBD2	TRBJ2-1	CASSRGASGYNEQFF	TGCGCCAGCAGCCGGGGAGCTAGCGGCTACAATGAGCAGTTCTTC
TRBV12-3/TRBV12-4	few	NA	TRBJ1-4	CASSPHTGEKLFF	TGTGCCAGCAGTCCACATACTGGGGAAAAACTGTTTTTT
TRBV7-8	few	NA	TRBJ1-1	CASSLAVRVTEAFF	TGTGCCAGCAGCTTAGCGGTTAGGGTCACTGAAGCTTTCTTT
TRBV18	NA	NA	TRBJ1-1	CASCDSQNTEAFF	TGTGCCAGCTGCGACAGCCAGAACACTGAAGCTTTCTTT
TRBV12-3/TRBV12-4	few	NA	TRBJ1-1	CASSFQRHTEAFF	TGTGCCAGCAGTTTTCAGCGGCACACTGAAGCTTTCTTT
TRBV20-1	few	TRBD1	TRBJ1-2	CSATGGGYTF	TGCAGTGCGACAGGGGGTGGCTACACCTTC
TRBV20-1	many	NA	TRBJ2-1	CSARFGSSYNEQFF	TGCAGTGCTAGATTCGGGAGCTCCTACAATGAGCAGTTCTTC
TRBV5-1	few	NA	TRBJ2-7	CASRGPSFGDAALNEQYF	TGCGCCAGCAGAGGCCCTAGTTTTGGGGACGCAGCCCTCAACGAGCAGTACTTC
TRBV19	many	TRBD2	TRBJ2-1	CASSKLVAGAPGEQFF	TGTGCCAGTAGTAAGTTGGTAGCGGGAGCCCCTGGGGAGCAGTTCTTC
TRBV2	NA	TRBD1	TRBJ2-1	CASRQGKIYNEQFF	TGTGCCAGTCGACAGGGGAAGATCTACAATGAGCAGTTCTTC
TRBV6-1	few	NA	TRBJ2-2	CASSPDDTGELFF	TGTGCCAGCAGTCCTGACGACACCGGGGAGCTGTTTTTT
TRBV5-1	NA	NA	TRBJ1-1	CASSPAGGNTEAFF	TGCGCCAGCAGCCCCGCGGGTGGGAACACTGAAGCTTTCTTT
TRBV5-6	few	TRBD1	TRBJ1-5	CASSRILTGGLREPQHF	TGTGCCAGCAGCCGGATATTGACAGGGGGTCTGAGGGAGCCCCAGCATTTT